These T cell receptor beta chains were read from a single sample in a study of HIV-infected children after antiretroviral therapy interruption. TCRdb re-analysed the 3' RACE reads in MiXCR, keeping a single row per CDR3 protein. This table has around 15,000 distinct CDR3 sequences, approximately 3% appearing once. The specimen was CD45RA+ CD4+ T cells from PBMCs, collected from a donor given antiretroviral therapy, either interrupted or continuous. These receptor sequences come from a child between 2 and 17 years old with HIV. Both conserved end residues are part of each CDR3. The D gene is left open where the match is weak. Clone size is stated in some rows and not others, as once, few, many or a class when expanded.

abundance	v_gene	j_gene	d_gene	len	CDR3nt	CDR3aa
many	TRBV5-1	TRBJ1-5	-	14	TGCGCCAGCAGCTCAGGGGATAGCAATCAGCCCCAGCATTTT	CASSSGDSNQPQHF
medium-sized	TRBV7-2	TRBJ2-7	-	12	TGTGCCAGCAGTCGGGGACTCTACGAGCAGTACTTC	CASSRGLYEQYF
many	TRBV19	TRBJ2-7	TRBD1	15	TGTGCCAGTAGCACCACTTGGGACAGCCTACTCGAGCAGTACTTC	CASSTTWDSLLEQYF
many	TRBV30	TRBJ2-7	-	15	TGTGCCTGGAGTCCCACTAGCTCGCGAGGATACGAGCAGTACTTC	CAWSPTSSRGYEQYF
many	TRBV18	TRBJ2-2	-	14	TGTGCCAGCTCACCTACTAGGGCCACCGGGGAGCTGTTTTTT	CASSPTRATGELFF
few	TRBV20-1	TRBJ1-6	-	19	TGCAGTGCTAGAAACACAGGGCCTGAAAATTACTCCTATAATTCACCCCTCCACTTT	CSARNTGPENYSYNSPLHF
many	TRBV20-1	TRBJ2-7	-	14	TGCAGTGTCCCTGTTCGTAGTAGTTCCTACGAGCAGTACTTC	CSVPVRSSSYEQYF
many	TRBV1	TRBJ1-1	-	13	TGCACCAGCAGCCTCGCGAGTTCGGGTAAAGCTTTCTTT	CTSSLASSGKAFF
few	TRBV20-1	TRBJ2-7	-	16	TGCAGTGCTAGAGACCTCCGGACCAACTCGCGGGAAGAGCAGTACTTC	CSARDLRTNSREEQYF
-	TRBV7-9	TRBJ1-1	-	14	TGTGCCAGCAGCTTTTCCGGGACGGGCACTGAAGCTTTCTTT	CASSFSGTGTEAFF
many	TRBV20-1	TRBJ2-5	TRBD1	14	TGCAGTGCTGTACAGGGGGCGGTCGGAGAGACCCAGTACTTC	CSAVQGAVGETQYF
many	TRBV14	TRBJ2-4	TRBD1	16	TGTGCCAGCAGCCTGGGACAGAACCTAGCCAAAAACATTCAGTACTTC	CASSLGQNLAKNIQYF
many	TRBV3-1	TRBJ2-1	-	14	TGTGCCAGCAGCCAAAGGACAGGGAGGGATGAGCAGTTCTTC	CASSQRTGRDEQFF
many	TRBV7-3	TRBJ1-6	-	15	TGTGCCAGCAGCTCCGCCAGCTTCGGGTATTCACCCCTCCACTTT	CASSSASFGYSPLHF
many	TRBV3-1	TRBJ2-7	-	17	TGTGCCAGCAGCCAGCGCACCGGGACCCGTAGCTCCTACGAGCAGTACTTC	CASSQRTGTRSSYEQYF
many	TRBV12-3/TRBV12-4	TRBJ2-7	-	12	TGTGCCAGCAGCTTTGGGGGATACGAGCAGTACTTC	CASSFGGYEQYF
many	TRBV19	TRBJ2-4	-	11	TGTGCCAGTAGTATACGGGACATTCAGTACTTC	CASSIRDIQYF
many	TRBV9	TRBJ1-1	TRBD1	16	TGTGCCAGCAGCGCCCACAGCCCGACAGGGGACACTGAAGCTTTCTTT	CASSAHSPTGDTEAFF
medium-sized	TRBV20-1	TRBJ2-4	-	13	TGCAGTGCTAGAGAAAGAGGCAATCGAATTCAGTACTTC	CSARERGNRIQYF
many	TRBV5-1	TRBJ2-7	TRBD1	14	TGCGCCAGCAGCCAACAGGGGGTGGCGAACGAGCAGTACTTC	CASSQQGVANEQYF
many	TRBV6-6	TRBJ2-1	-	13	TGTGCCAGCAGTGATCTGGGCTATGCTGAGCAGTTCTTC	CASSDLGYAEQFF
many	TRBV29-1	TRBJ1-1	-	9	TGCAGTGGTGGAACTGAAGCTTTCTTT	CSGGTEAFF
many	TRBV6-5	TRBJ1-2	TRBD1	15	TGTGCCAGCAGAACGGACAGGGGACTTACCTATGGCTACACCTTC	CASRTDRGLTYGYTF
medium-sized	TRBV20-1	TRBJ1-1	TRBD1	14	TGCAGTGCTCCTTCCGGGACAGAGAACACTGAAGCTTTCTTT	CSAPSGTENTEAFF
many	TRBV20-1	TRBJ2-7	-	12	TGCAGTGCTAGGGGAGCATCCTACGAGCAGTACTTC	CSARGASYEQYF
many	TRBV28	TRBJ1-6	TRBD1	16	TGTGCCAGCAAAAAGGGGACAGGGGCGGGTAATTCACCCCTCCACTTT	CASKKGTGAGNSPLHF
many	TRBV20-1	TRBJ2-3	TRBD2	16	TGCAGTGCTAGGGCGACTAGCGGGGGTGGCGCAGATACGCAGTATTTT	CSARATSGGGADTQYF
many	TRBV5-6	TRBJ2-1	-	16	TGTGCCAGCATCATAGGACGGCAGAGCTCCTACAATGAGCAGTTCTTC	CASIIGRQSSYNEQFF
many	TRBV9	TRBJ2-3	-	16	TGTGCCAGCAGCGTCAACGGGAGAATAAGCACAGATACGCAGTATTTT	CASSVNGRISTDTQYF
many	TRBV11-2	TRBJ2-1	TRBD2	15	TGTGCCAGCAGCTTATCGGGGGAGGGTTACAATGAGCAGTTCTTC	CASSLSGEGYNEQFF
-	TRBV6-6	TRBJ2-4	-	15	TGTGCCAGCGGTGCCCGGACTGGGGGGAAAAACACCTTGTACTTT	CASGARTGGKNTLYF
many	TRBV23-1	TRBJ2-7	-	22	TGCGCCAGCAGTCAACCCGATGCACATCAGGGGGGGAATACTTGCAACACCTACGAGCAGTACTTC	CASSQPDAHQGGNTCNTYEQYF
many	TRBV20-1	TRBJ1-6	-	13	TGCAGTGCCGGGGGCTCGGCGAATTCACCCCTCCACTTT	CSAGGSANSPLHF
many	TRBV7-8	TRBJ1-5	-	14	TGTGCCAGCAGCTTAGCGGCTGCGAATCAGCCCCAGCATTTT	CASSLAAANQPQHF
many	TRBV12-3/TRBV12-4	TRBJ2-2	-	14	TGTGCCAGCAGCTTACAGGGAAACACCGGGGAGCTGTTTTTT	CASSLQGNTGELFF
many	TRBV4-2	TRBJ2-7	-	15	TGTGCCAGCAGCCAAGAGCCGGAGCAGGGGTACGAGCAGTACTTC	CASSQEPEQGYEQYF
few	TRBV20-1	TRBJ2-5	-	10	TGCAGTGCTAGCCAGGAGACCCAGTACTTC	CSASQETQYF
many	TRBV29-1	TRBJ1-5	-	14	TGCAGCGTGGAGGCAGGGGATAGCAATCAGCCCCAGCATTTT	CSVEAGDSNQPQHF
medium-sized	TRBV7-2	TRBJ1-4	TRBD1	14	TGTGCCAGCAGCCAGAGGACAGGGTTAGAAAAACTGTTTTTT	CASSQRTGLEKLFF
many	TRBV5-8	TRBJ1-2	TRBD1	15	TGTGCCAGCAGCGGAACCAGGGGGCAGGGCTATGGCTACACCTTC	CASSGTRGQGYGYTF